One sample yielded the 23 T cell receptor beta chains listed below, sequenced in a study of a mutant IDH1 vaccine in newly diagnosed glioma. Time point meaning: week 47, end of study. Topical imiquimod accompanied each vaccine dose, which consisted of 300 ug of mutant IDH1 20-mer peptide. Assay: immunoSEQ multiplex PCR; the TCRdb copy retains only in-frame clones and omits some. The sample consists of 30,000 to 45,000 clones, 60% to 85% of them appearing once. No antigen is known for these receptors. The sequencing used PBMCs, collected from a glioma patient whose treatment included an IDH1 peptide vaccine. Source of these receptors: a man between 35 and 55 years old with glioma.

This chain joins TRBV19 and TRBJ1-6; D not resolved. The V gene lost 1 base and the J gene lost 3 bases, with 10 bases spanning the gap. The CDR3 spans 16 residues. The germline V gene encodes CDR1 LNHDA and CDR2 SQIVND (reference sequence). The CDR3 spells CASSIGKTVYNSPLHF. CDR3 sequence (DNA): TGTGCCAGTAGTATAGGCAAGACGGTCTATAATTCACCCCTCCACTTT.

This clone has just a few counts. V gene TRBV9 combines with J gene TRBJ2-2; the D gene could be TRBD1 or TRBD2 (6 bases each). The germline V and J ends were trimmed by 4 bases and 5 bases, with 15 bases remaining between them. There are 15 residues in the CDR3. Germline assignment: CDR1 SGDLS and CDR2 YYNGEE. Here the CDR3 DNA reads TGTGCCAGCAGCTCTTACAGGGCGGGGACCGGGGAGCTGTTTTTT. This sequence encodes CASSSYRAGTGELFF.

The chain uses TRBV7-2 and TRBJ1-3; the D is unclear. Germline loops: CDR1 SGHTA, CDR2 FQGNSA. V shed 2 bases and J shed 6 bases, with 8 bases lying between them. The CDR3 runs to 13 residues. CDR3 amino acids: CASSLRRINTIYF. CDR3 sequence (DNA): TGTGCCAGCAGCTTACGCCGAATAAACACCATATATTTT. Supplemented by reference TRBV7-2 and TRBJ1-3, the full variable domain reads GAGVSQSPSNKVTEKGKDVELRCDPISGHTALYWYRQSLGQGLEFLIYFQGNSAPDKSGLPSDRFSAERTGGSVSTLTIQRTQQEDSAVYLCASSLRRINTIYFGEGSWLTVV.

In its sample, this clone was seen a few times. The V and J genes are TRBV18 and TRBJ2-5; no definite D call. Per germline, CDR1 KGHSH and CDR2 LQKENI. This CDR3 has 12 residues. V gave up 2 bases and J gave up 7 bases, with 8 bases separating them. The CDR3 DNA reads as TGTGCCAGCTCACCAACGACGGGGACCCAGTACTTC. Translating it yields CASSPTTGTQYF.

The V and J genes are TRBV18 and TRBJ2-7; 7 bases are shared with TRBD1. Germline trimming cut 4 bases from V and 3 bases from J; bases unmatched to any gene: 3. This CDR3 comprises 13 residues. Germline CDR1 is KGHSH and CDR2 is LQKENI. This chain's CDR3 is CASSQGQNYEQYV. CDR3 nucleotide sequence: TGTGCCAGCTCACAGGGACAGAACTACGAGCAGTACGTC.

The rearrangement joins TRBV15 to TRBJ1-2; D is undetermined. The CDR3 sequence is 14 residues long. V lost 0 bases and J lost 3, with 8 bases in between. The germline CDR1 and CDR2 sequences are LNHNV and YYDKDF (reference sequence). In nucleotides, the CDR3 is TGTGCCACCAGCAGAGACGGGTATGACTATGGCTACACCTTC. Protein sequence: CATSRDGYDYGYTF. Full variable domain (missing parts from reference TRBV15 and TRBJ1-2): DAMVIQNPRYQVTQFGKPVTLSCSQTLNHNVMYWYQQKSSQAPKLLFHYYDKDFNNEADTPDNFQSRRPNTSFCFLDIRSPGLGDTAMYLCATSRDGYDYGYTFGSGTRLTVV.

Only a few counts were recorded for this clone. J is TRBJ1-1 and V is TRBV27; tentatively, D is TRBD1 (6 bases). In germline, CDR1 is MNHEY, CDR2 SMNVEV (reference sequence). This CDR3 contains 14 residues. V lost 3 bases and J 4 bases, leaving 12 bases between the germline ends. The chain's CDR3 is CASSFSGTPTEAFF. The CDR3 nucleotides are TGTGCCAGCAGTTTTTCCGGGACACCCACTGAAGCTTTCTTT.

This clone appeared a few times. This chain joins TRBV5-4 and TRBJ2-2; TRBD2 aligns across 11 bases. Germline CDR1 is SGHNT and CDR2 is YYREEE (reference sequence). CDR3 size: 16 residues. The V segment lost 4 bases and the J segment 7 bases; nucleotides outside the gene matches: 9. DNA for the CDR3: TGTGCCAGCAGCCCACCGGGACTAGCGGTTAACGGGGAGCTGTTTTTT. Translating it yields CASSPPGLAVNGELFF.

A few counts support this clone. Here the CDR3 DNA reads TGTGCCAGCAGCTTAGACGGGGGACGCCAGTACTTC. It codes for CASSLDGGRQYF. The rearrangement uses TRBV11-2 and TRBJ2-5, with a possible D match to TRBD2 (6 bases). The CDR3 runs to 12 residues. The germline V gene has CDR1 SGHAT and CDR2 FQNNGV. V lost 0 bases and J 10 bases, leaving 9 bases between the germline ends.

The chain is built from TRBV11-3 and TRBJ1-1, with D possibly TRBD1 on 6 matching bases. This CDR3 has 15 residues. V was cut by 1 base and J by 4 bases, with 13 bases left in between. From germline, CDR1 is SGHNT and CDR2 YENEEA. The CDR3, as DNA: TGTGCCAGCAGCTTAGTTCCTGGGGGCCGCACTGAAGCTTTCTTT. Protein sequence: CASSLVPGGRTEAFF.

This clone was picked up a small number of times. J is TRBJ2-1 and V is TRBV14, with 7 positions matching TRBD1. This CDR3 region has 16 residues. Germline loops: CDR1 SGHDN, CDR2 FVKESK. After removal of 4 bases from V and 7 bases from J, the junction contained 13 bases not matched to a gene. CDR3 in DNA: TGTGCCAGCAGCCCCGGTGGGCAGGGGGTTTGGAATGAGCAGTTCTTC. Translation: CASSPGGQGVWNEQFF.

The rearrangement links TRBV19 to TRBJ2-3; the match to TRBD1 covers 12 bases. The germline CDR1 and CDR2 sequences are LNHDA and SQIVND (reference sequence). CDR3 length: 15 residues. Trimming cost V 4 bases and J 1 base; bases outside gene matches: 0. CDR3 nucleotides: TGTGCCAGTAGTAGGGACAGGGGGCGCACAGATACGCAGTATTTT. Protein: CASSRDRGRTDTQYF.

CDR3 sequence reads: CASSSIQDSYEQYF. CDR3 DNA: TGTGCCAGCAGCTCAATCCAAGACAGTTACGAGCAGTACTTC. J is TRBJ2-7 and V is TRBV7-2; D possibly corresponds to TRBD1 (5 bases). Between the trimmed V and J ends, which lost 4 bases and 4 bases, there was a span of 14 bases. Germline CDR1 reads SGHTA; CDR2 reads FQGNSA. The CDR3 totals 14 residues.

The rearrangement joins TRBV5-5 to TRBJ1-2, with D possibly being TRBD1 (5 bases). Per germline, CDR1 SGHKS and CDR2 YYEKEE (reference sequence). The CDR3 has 18 amino acids. Trimming took 0 bases from V and 4 from J, leaving 22 bases between them. The CDR3 DNA is TGTGCCAGCAGCTTGGGCTGGGACGCTCAACTCGGGGGCTATGGCTACACCTTC. Its translation: CASSLGWDAQLGGYGYTF.

The rearrangement links TRBV5-1 to TRBJ2-4, with D possibly matching TRBD2 (7 bases). The germline CDR1 and CDR2 sequences are SGHRS and YFSETQ. The V end was cut by 4 bases, the J end by 9 bases, with 17 bases between. This CDR3 is built from 14 residues. The CDR3 region has the DNA TGCGCCAGCAGCCCAACTCCGGGGGGCGGCATTCAGTACTTC. This codes for CASSPTPGGGIQYF.

This chain connects TRBV6-6 to TRBJ1-4, with D uncertain. Germline V gives CDR1 MNHNY, CDR2 SVGAGI (reference sequence). Between the trimmed V and J ends, which lost 2 bases and 4 bases, there was a span of 8 bases. The CDR3 covers 14 residues. The CDR3 sequence: CASSYGRGNEKLFF. DNA for the CDR3: TGTGCCAGCAGTTACGGCCGGGGTAATGAAAAACTGTTTTTT.

J is TRBJ1-2 and V is TRBV14; 8 nucleotides align to TRBD1. This CDR3 has 16 amino acids. Germline V gene sequence: CDR1 SGHDN, CDR2 FVKESK. V was clipped by 0 bases and J by 7 bases; unmatched bases: 10. The CDR3 nucleotides read TGTGCCAGCAGCCAAGAGACAGGGGTCCGACGTGGTGGCTACACCTTC. Translated, it gives CASSQETGVRRGGYTF.

The chain carries TRBV7-2 and TRBJ2-7; a weak D match, TRBD2 (6 bases). This CDR3 region has 16 residues. Per germline, CDR1 SGHTA and CDR2 FQGNSA. Trimming removed 0 bases at V and 3 bases at J, with 15 bases between. CDR3 region: CASSLAVTSRDYEQYF. CDR3 bases: TGTGCCAGCAGCTTAGCGGTCACTAGCCGAGACTACGAGCAGTACTTC.

CDR3 nucleotide sequence: TGTGCCAGCAGCCAAATCGACAGGCGGGAGACCCAGTACTTC. Its protein product is CASSQIDRRETQYF. The rearrangement joins TRBV14 to TRBJ2-5; tentatively, D is TRBD1 (6 bases). The CDR3 runs to 14 residues. Trimming shortened V by 2 bases and J by 5 bases, and 12 bases separated the two germline ends. Per the germline V gene, CDR1 is SGHDN and CDR2 is FVKESK.

This clone was recorded once. The rearrangement joins TRBV29-1 to TRBJ1-1, with 10 nucleotides matching TRBD1. V trimming: 6 bases; J trimming: 5 bases; junction bases outside the gene matches: 18. The CDR3 totals 17 residues. Germline V gives CDR1 SQVTM, CDR2 ANQGSEA. CDR3 sequence reads: CSVPSLGGQGFSTEAFF. The CDR3 region has the DNA TGCAGCGTGCCTAGTTTGGGGGGACAGGGGTTCTCGACTGAAGCTTTCTTT.

J is TRBJ2-7 and V is TRBV5-6, with TRBD2 identical over 10 bases. Germline values: CDR1 SGHDT, CDR2 YYEEEE. The V segment lost 4 bases and the J segment 5 bases; nucleotides outside the gene matches: 9. The CDR3 has 15 amino acids. This CDR3 reads CASSLRTSGIHEQYF. The CDR3 DNA reads TGTGCCAGCAGCCTAAGGACTAGCGGAATCCACGAGCAGTACTTC. Based on the CDR3 plus reference TRBV5-6 and TRBJ2-7, the full variable domain is DAGVTQSPTHLIKTRGQQVTLRCSPKSGHDTVSWYQQALGQGPQFIFQYYEEEERQRGNFPDRFSGHQFPNYSSELNVNALLLGDSALYLCASSLRTSGIHEQYFGPGTRLTVT.

This clone was counted between two and nine times. The V gene is TRBV10-3, the J gene TRBJ2-1; 14 positions match TRBD2. The V and J ends lost 2 bases and 0 bases, in that order; junction bases with no gene match: 9. The CDR3 extends over 20 amino acids. CDR1 and CDR2 from the germline V gene are ENHRY and SYGVKD. The CDR3, as DNA: TGTGCCATCAGTGAGCCCCGGACTAGCGGGAGGCCAAGCTCCTACAATGAGCAGTTCTTC. This sequence encodes CAISEPRTSGRPSSYNEQFF.

The gene calls are TRBV18 and TRBJ2-5, with 11 bases that match TRBD2. CDR3 length equals 15 residues. The germline CDR1 and CDR2 sequences are KGHSH and LQKENI. The trim removed 3 bases at V and 2 bases at J, leaving 2 bases unmatched. Here the CDR3 DNA reads TGTGCCAGCTCACCGGGACTAGCGGAGCAAGAGACCCAGTACTTC. Protein product: CASSPGLAEQETQYF. Looking up the rest from reference TRBV18 and TRBJ2-5 gives the full variable domain: NAGVMQNPRHLVRRRGQEARLRCSPMKGHSHVYWYRQLPEEGLKFMVYLQKENIIDESGMPKERFSAEFPKEGPSILRIQQVVRGDSAAYFCASSPGLAEQETQYFGPGTRLLVL.